The clone carrying this TCR beta chain turned up a few times. This specimen belongs to a study of OX40 agonist ivuxolimab in advanced cancers. This CDR3 has 15 amino acids. Assay used: immunoSEQ multiplex PCR; TCRdb lists only in-frame clones, some missing. The sample lists 55,000 to 80,000 clones; over 75% were seen once. The sequenced sample was CD4+ or CD8+ T cells sorted from blood, obtained in a trial of the OX40 agonist ivuxolimab. This chain joins TRBV21-1 and TRBJ1-5. TRBV21-1 is an annotated pseudogene. The receptor comes from an adult with an advanced solid tumor such as melanoma, head and neck, liver or kidney cancer. CDR3 in DNA: TGTGCCAGCAGCAAAAAGGTCACTAGCAATCAGCCCCAGCATTTT. As protein: CASSKKVTSNQPQHF.